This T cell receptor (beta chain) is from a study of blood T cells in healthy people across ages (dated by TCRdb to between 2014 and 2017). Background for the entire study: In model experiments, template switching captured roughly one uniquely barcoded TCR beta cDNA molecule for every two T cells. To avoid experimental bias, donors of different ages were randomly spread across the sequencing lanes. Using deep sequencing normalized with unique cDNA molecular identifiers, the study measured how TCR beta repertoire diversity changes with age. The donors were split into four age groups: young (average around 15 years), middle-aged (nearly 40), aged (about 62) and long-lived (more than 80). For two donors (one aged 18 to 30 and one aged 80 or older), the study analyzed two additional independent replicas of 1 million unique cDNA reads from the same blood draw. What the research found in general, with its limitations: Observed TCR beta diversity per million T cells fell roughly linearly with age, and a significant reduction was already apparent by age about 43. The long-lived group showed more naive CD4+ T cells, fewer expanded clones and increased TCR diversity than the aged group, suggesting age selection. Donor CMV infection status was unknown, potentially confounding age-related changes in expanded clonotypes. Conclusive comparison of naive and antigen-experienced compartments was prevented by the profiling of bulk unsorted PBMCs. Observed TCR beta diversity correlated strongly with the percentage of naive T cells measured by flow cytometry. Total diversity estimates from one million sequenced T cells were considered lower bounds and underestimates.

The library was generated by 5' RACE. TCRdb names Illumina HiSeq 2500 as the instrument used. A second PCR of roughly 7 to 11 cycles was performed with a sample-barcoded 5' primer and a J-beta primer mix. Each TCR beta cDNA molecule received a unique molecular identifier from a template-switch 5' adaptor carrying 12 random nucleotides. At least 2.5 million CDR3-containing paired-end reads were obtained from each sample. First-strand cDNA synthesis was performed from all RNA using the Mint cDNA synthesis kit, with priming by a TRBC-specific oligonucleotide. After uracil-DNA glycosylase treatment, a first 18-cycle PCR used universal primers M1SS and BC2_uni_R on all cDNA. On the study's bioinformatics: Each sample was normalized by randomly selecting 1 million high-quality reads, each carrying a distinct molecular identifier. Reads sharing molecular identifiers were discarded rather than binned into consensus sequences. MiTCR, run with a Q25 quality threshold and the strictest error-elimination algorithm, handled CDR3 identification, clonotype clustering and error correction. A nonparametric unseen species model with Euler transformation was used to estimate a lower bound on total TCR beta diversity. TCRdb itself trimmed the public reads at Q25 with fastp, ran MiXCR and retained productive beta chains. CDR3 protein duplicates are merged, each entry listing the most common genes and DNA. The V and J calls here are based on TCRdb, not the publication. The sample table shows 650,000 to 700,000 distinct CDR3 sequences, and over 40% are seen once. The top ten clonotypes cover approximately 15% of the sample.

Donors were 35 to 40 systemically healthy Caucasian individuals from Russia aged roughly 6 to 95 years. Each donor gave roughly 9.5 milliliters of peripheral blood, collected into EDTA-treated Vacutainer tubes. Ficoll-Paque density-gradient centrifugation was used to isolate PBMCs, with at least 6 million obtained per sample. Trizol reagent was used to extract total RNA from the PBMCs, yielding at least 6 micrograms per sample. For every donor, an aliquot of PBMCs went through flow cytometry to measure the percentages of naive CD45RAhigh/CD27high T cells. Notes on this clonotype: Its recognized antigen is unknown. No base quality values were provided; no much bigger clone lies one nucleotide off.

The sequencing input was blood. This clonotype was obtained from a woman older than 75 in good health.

The DNA is TGTGCCAGCAGCTTAGCTTCGGGACAGCAGCGTGAAGCTTTCTTT. It translates as CASSLASGQQREAFF. The chain was built from TRBV7-9 and TRBJ1-1; 7 middle bases align to TRBD1. V trim: 0 bases; J trim: 7 bases; unmatched bases: 8. CDR1 and CDR2 are drawn from the germline V gene (reference sequence): SEHNR, FQNEAQ. The CDR3 runs 15 residues from the cysteine to the phenylalanine. This entry keeps only the CDR3 DNA: 45 bases, framed from base 1.